These 4 T cell receptor beta chains were all obtained from the same sample, sequenced in a study of a mutant IDH1 vaccine in newly diagnosed glioma. These receptors have no identified antigens. Using immunoSEQ multiplex PCR, the repertoire was profiled, and TCRdb retains in-frame clones only, with some absent. This sample has 110,000 or so clones, with roughly 90% found just once. The time point here: week 11, during vaccination. The content of each vaccine dose was 300 ug of mutant IDH1 20-mer peptide, and topical imiquimod accompanied it. The material was PBMCs, obtained from a glioma patient whose treatment included an IDH1 peptide vaccine. The receptors were gathered from a woman in her forties or fifties with glioma.

The genes are TRBV14 and TRBJ2-7; no firm D call. CDR1 and CDR2 from the germline V gene are SGHDN and FVKESK. The CDR3 covers 15 residues. V shed 4 bases and J shed 2 bases, with 15 bases lying between them. CDR3 bases: TGTGCCAGCAGCCTCTTTGGGCATCCCCCCTACGAGCAGTACTTC. Its protein is CASSLFGHPPYEQYF.

This clone turned up a few times. This sequence joins TRBV11-2 and TRBJ2-5; D possibly corresponds to TRBD2 (6 bases). CDR3 length: 13 amino acids. Germline lookup yields CDR1 SGHAT and CDR2 FQNNGV. V dropped 5 bases and J dropped 1 base, with 8 bases sitting between them. CDR3 sequence: CASSQAGQETQYF. The CDR3, as DNA: TGTGCCAGCAGCCAAGCGGGCCAAGAGACCCAGTACTTC.

The rearrangement links TRBV5-1 to TRBJ2-3; possibly TRBD2 for D (5 bases). The length of the CDR3 is 14 residues. Per germline, CDR1 SGHRS and CDR2 YFSETQ. Trimming took 5 bases from V and 0 from J, leaving 10 bases between them. The CDR3 protein is CASRPRGSTDTQYF. DNA for the CDR3: TGCGCCAGCAGACCCCGGGGTAGCACAGATACGCAGTATTTT.

The table lists this clone with a count of one. The V and J genes are TRBV28 and TRBJ1-6; D may be TRBD1 (6 bases). The germline V gene encodes CDR1 MDHEN and CDR2 SYDVKM. This CDR3 contains 16 residues. Trimming took 2 bases from V and 7 from J, leaving 15 bases between them. This CDR3 reads CASSLTGGLWNSPLHF. The CDR3 DNA sequence: TGTGCCAGCAGTTTAACGGGGGGGCTCTGGAATTCACCCCTCCACTTT.